This T cell receptor (beta chain) stems from a study of blood T cell repertoires in COVID-19 (dated by TCRdb to the early 2020s). Context from the whole study: The collaborator samples originated in the United States, Italy and Spain and spanned the acute and convalescent phases of COVID-19. The repertoires were released in a freely available public database intended as a resource for research on the immune response to SARS-CoV-2. Where available, HLA class I and class II types were taken from metadata supplied by the sample provider and were not determined by assay-based typing. The prospective study material was composed of cDNA or gDNA derived from T cells, B-cell-depleted T cells, or PBMCs. Nearly every sample came with metadata listing a de-identified subject ID, COVID-19 status, age in years and sex. The dataset comprised deeply sampled blood TCRbeta repertoires from subjects exposed to, actively infected with, or recovered from COVID-19. The samples were drawn from the first 160 participants of the ongoing ImmuneRACE study and from under 1,500 subjects provided by 6 global collaborators. The paper as a whole reports these results and caveats: How much clinical and demographic metadata was included differed by source and by participant, and the metadata was provided uncurated.

The immunoSEQ Assay, a bias-controlled multiplex PCR, was used to amplify TCRbeta CDR3 regions from genomic DNA. Per the original workflow: The number of nucleated cells in each sample was estimated by amplification of reference gene primers within the assay. Sequence reads were collapsed and filtered to measure the absolute abundance of every unique TCRbeta CDR3 rearrangement. Productive Simpson clonality was computed per sample as the square root of Simpson's diversity index over productive rearrangements. TCRdb limited this immuneACCESS table to in-frame rearrangements with V and J called. A share of clones is missing; checked studies link under half to unresolved V genes, and the rest is unexplained. For V, J and clone size, that table is used; D and trimming come from the DNA. The sample table contains about 130,000 clones; only one count was recorded for about 81% of them. Approximately 17% of the sample is taken by the ten largest.

This clone was detected only a few times. No cognate antigen has been identified for it. Base qualities are not at hand, and no much larger clone is one base apart. According to the germline V gene (reference sequence), CDR1 reads SEHNR and CDR2 reads FQNEAQ. Taken from cysteine to phenylalanine, the CDR3 has 13 residues. Here the CDR3 DNA is all that survives: 39 bases in frame from base 1. The germline ends are 10 bases apart after V is trimmed by 5 bases and J by 6 bases. Each collaborating institution followed its own protocols to collect whole blood in K2EDTA tubes. For TCRbeta analysis, collaborators shipped samples in one of three forms: frozen whole blood, isolated PBMCs, or DNA extracted from either of those sample types.

This TCR derives from an elderly woman with acute or convalescent COVID-19. Sequenced material: peripheral blood. The rearranged segments are TRBV7-9 and TRBJ2-2, with the identity of the D gene unclear. The base sequence is TGTGCCAGCAGCCCGGTCGCTGCCGGGGAGCTGTTTTTT. The encoded protein is CASSPVAAGELFF.